Below, 26 T cell receptor beta chains from the same sample are listed, as sequenced in a study of blood T cell repertoires in COVID-19. Repertoires were generated with immunoSEQ multiplex PCR, while TCRdb's copy carries only in-frame clones and drops some. The profile shows 190,000 or so clones, 85% to 90% of them singletons. Material: peripheral blood. The source of these receptors is a woman aged 18-30 years who had recovered from COVID-19.

This sequence joins TRBV6-6 and TRBJ1-3; D gene uncertain. There are 15 residues in the CDR3. Germline assignment: CDR1 MNHNY and CDR2 SVGAGI (reference sequence). The V end lost 2 bases, the J end lost 4 bases, and 12 bases lay between the germline ends. CDR3 sequence: CASSYEVVGGNTIYF. CDR3 in DNA: TGTGCCAGCAGTTACGAGGTTGTTGGAGGAAACACCATATATTTT.

This chain joins TRBV7-2 and TRBJ2-3; maybe TRBD2 (6 bases). V was trimmed by 5 bases and J by 7 bases, leaving 25 bases between them. CDR1 is SGHTA, CDR2 FQGNSA, per germline. The length of the CDR3 is 17 residues. CDR3 region: CASSQTWSGLITYTQYF. The CDR3 nucleotides read TGTGCCAGCAGCCAAACCTGGAGCGGACTAATAACCTATACGCAGTATTTT.

The chain employs TRBV28 and TRBJ1-3; TRBD1 matches at 8 bases. CDR1 MDHEN and CDR2 SYDVKM come from the germline V gene. The CDR3 has 13 residues. V dropped 6 bases and J dropped 8; count of bases not matched to a gene: 6. This CDR3 is CASRLQGEHTIYF. CDR3 coding DNA: TGTGCCAGCAGACTACAGGGGGAACACACCATATATTTT.

The V and J genes are TRBV3-1 (or the pseudogene TRBV3-2) and TRBJ1-5, with a tentative D call TRBD1 (5 bases). The CDR3 totals 13 residues. V was trimmed by 2 bases and J by 4 bases, leaving 6 bases between them. Germline lookup yields CDR1 LGHDT and CDR2 YNNKEL (reference sequence). CDR3 loop: CASSQSGNQPQHF. The CDR3 DNA reads as TGTGCCAGCAGCCAATCAGGGAATCAGCCCCAGCATTTT.

V usage is TRBV7-9 and J usage is TRBJ2-3, with a weak D call TRBD2 (5 bases). The germline V gene encodes CDR1 SEHNR and CDR2 FQNEAQ (reference sequence). The CDR3 loop spans 15 amino acids. Trimming left V 5 bases short and J 2 bases short, with 14 bases between. CDR3: CASSPGWGVTDTQYF. CDR3 nucleotide sequence: TGTGCCAGCAGCCCGGGTTGGGGAGTCACAGATACGCAGTATTTT.

This clone came up once. This CDR3 is CAIRGQSTNYGYTF. Here the CDR3 DNA reads TGTGCCATCAGGGGACAGAGTACTAACTATGGCTACACCTTC. This rearrangement joins TRBV10-3 to TRBJ1-2; 7 nucleotides align to TRBD1. The CDR3 is 14 amino acids. Germline assignment: CDR1 ENHRY and CDR2 SYGVKD. V shed 6 bases and J 0 bases; nucleotides not matched to a gene: 4.

The rearrangement joins TRBV6-2 or TRBV6-3 to TRBJ2-2; tentatively, D is TRBD1 (6 bases). The CDR3 spans 12 residues. V was pared by 5 bases and J by 8 bases, with 9 bases between. The germline CDR1 and CDR2 sequences are MNHEY and SVGEGT. The CDR3 reads CASSPDRGELFF. The CDR3 coding sequence is TGTGCCAGCAGTCCCGACAGGGGGGAGCTGTTTTTT.

This clone has more than one count but fewer than ten. The CDR3 bases are TGCAGCGTTGACGGGACAGGGGACGAAAAACTGTTTTTT. Residues: CSVDGTGDEKLFF. The V and J genes are TRBV29-1 and TRBJ1-4, with 10 bases identical to TRBD1. Per germline, CDR1 SQVTM and CDR2 ANQGSEA. The J segment lost 8 bases and the V segment lost 3 bases, leaving 3 bases of the junction unmatched. CDR3 length: 13 residues.

The J gene is TRBJ2-1, the V gene TRBV30, with D hard to call. Between the trimmed V and J ends, which lost 0 bases and 7 bases, there was a span of 7 bases. This CDR3 is built from 12 residues. The V gene's germline CDR1 is GTSNPN and CDR2 SVGIG (reference sequence). As DNA, the CDR3 is TGTGCCTGGAGTGTAGCGAGTAATGAGCAGTTCTTC. Its translation: CAWSVASNEQFF.

Notes on this clone: Additional DNA sequences in this sample encode the identical CDR3. This rearrangement joins TRBV18 to TRBJ1-2; TRBD1 aligns across 9 bases. Per the germline V gene, CDR1 is KGHSH and CDR2 is LQKENI. This CDR3 comprises 14 residues. V was clipped by 3 bases and J by 8 bases; unmatched bases: 7. CDR3 protein: CASSPGTGPRGYTF. The CDR3 nucleotides are TGTGCCAGCTCACCCGGGACAGGGCCTAGGGGCTACACCTTC.

The V gene is TRBV27, the J gene TRBJ2-7, with 8 bases identical to TRBD1. CDR1 MNHEY and CDR2 SMNVEV come from the germline V gene (reference sequence). V gave up 7 bases and J gave up 3 bases; unmatched junction bases: 11. The length of the CDR3 is 15 residues. The CDR3, as DNA: TGTGCCAGCACCACATCGACCGGGACAGGCTACGAGCAGTACTTC. It translates to CASTTSTGTGYEQYF.

This CDR3 reads CASSFLIGTEQETQYF. Written as DNA, the CDR3 is TGCGCCAGCAGCTTTCTAATCGGGACAGAGCAAGAGACCCAGTACTTC. The chain employs TRBV5-1 and TRBJ2-5; TRBD1 matches 7 bases. The CDR3 has 16 amino acids. Germline V gene sequence: CDR1 SGHRS, CDR2 YFSETQ. The junction had 9 bases not matched to a gene; V was cut back by 2 bases and J by 2 bases.

This rearrangement joins TRBV6-2 or TRBV6-3 to TRBJ1-1, with 10 positions matching TRBD1. V shed 4 bases, J shed 3 bases, and the junction held 5 bases outside the gene matches. CDR3 length: 15 amino acids. Germline values: CDR1 MNHEY, CDR2 SVGEGT. CDR3 DNA sequence: TGTGCCAGCAGTTGGGGACAGGGGTCATACACTGAAGCTTTCTTT. Residues: CASSWGQGSYTEAFF.

The chain combines TRBV7-2 with TRBJ1-6; D is uncertain. Germline V gene data show CDR1 as SGHTA and CDR2 as FQGNSA. CDR3 length: 15 residues. Deletions cut 1 base from V and 7 bases from J, with 11 bases between. The CDR3 DNA reads as TGTGCCAGCAGCTTAGGGGCCAGTCGAAATTCACCCCTCCACTTT. Translated, it gives CASSLGASRNSPLHF.

This clone is a singleton in its sample. The chain carries TRBV12-3 or TRBV12-4 and TRBJ2-5, with a tentative D call TRBD2 (5 bases). Trimming shortened V by 3 bases and J by 10 bases, and 12 bases separated the two germline ends. CDR3 length: 12 residues. CDR3 sequence reads: CASSFLGEGQYF. The CDR3 nucleotides are TGTGCCAGCAGTTTTTTGGGAGAGGGCCAGTACTTC.

The rearrangement links TRBV29-1 to TRBJ1-2; D remains ambiguous. The CDR3 covers 12 residues. Trimming took 6 bases from V and 4 from J, leaving 12 bases between them. Germline assignment: CDR1 SQVTM and CDR2 ANQGSEA. Here the CDR3 reads CSVYSPLYGYTF. The CDR3 region has the DNA TGCAGCGTGTACAGCCCTCTCTATGGCTACACCTTC.

This chain uses TRBV5-5 with TRBJ2-2; 8 nucleotides match TRBD1. CDR1 and CDR2 from the germline V gene are SGHKS and YYEKEE (reference sequence). Trimming at V came to 0 bases and at J to 7 bases, leaving 14 bases not matched to a gene. The CDR3 spans 18 residues. The CDR3 sequence is CASSLEGRPGGEGGELFF. The CDR3 region has the DNA TGTGCCAGCAGCTTGGAGGGCCGTCCAGGGGGCGAGGGCGGGGAGCTGTTTTTT.

This clone was counted between two and nine times. The J gene is TRBJ1-6, the V gene TRBV6-5; 8 bases map to TRBD1. CDR1 and CDR2 from the germline V gene are MNHEY and SVGAGI. V shed 5 bases and J 7 bases; nucleotides not matched to a gene: 4. The CDR3 totals 14 residues. The CDR3 DNA sequence: TGTGCCAGCAGTCGACAGGGGATCAATTCACCCCTCCACTTT. Protein product: CASSRQGINSPLHF.

This clone is labeled medium-sized (0.01 to 0.1%). In DNA form, the CDR3 reads TGTGCTAGTGGTTTTGACGGGACACCAGCTGAAGCTTTCTTT. Protein product: CASGFDGTPAEAFF. The chain couples TRBV12-5 to TRBJ1-1; possibly TRBD1 for D (6 bases). Trimming removed 3 bases from V and 6 bases from J, with 14 bases in between. CDR1 LGHNT and CDR2 FRNRAP come from the germline V gene. This CDR3 region has 14 residues.

The rearrangement links TRBV30 to TRBJ1-2; tentative D call: TRBD1 (5 bases). Trimming pared 2 bases from V and 1 base from J, leaving 8 bases between. The V gene's germline CDR1 is GTSNPN and CDR2 SVGIG (reference sequence). CDR3 length: 13 amino acids. CDR3 in amino acids: CAWSQGHNYGYTF. The CDR3 bases are TGTGCCTGGAGTCAGGGCCATAACTATGGCTACACCTTC. Full variable domain (missing parts from reference TRBV30 and TRBJ1-2): SQTIHQWPATLVQPVGSPLSLECTVEGTSNPNLYWYRQAAGRGLQLLFYSVGIGQISSEVPQNLSASRPQDRQFILSSKKLLLSDSGFYLCAWSQGHNYGYTFGSGTRLTVV.

This clone has only a few counts. The CDR3 DNA sequence: TGTGCCAGCAGTGTAACCAAACCAGGGAGCAATCAGCCCCAGCATTTT. Translation: CASSVTKPGSNQPQHF. This chain links TRBV6-1 with TRBJ1-5, with D possibly matching TRBD1 (5 bases). The CDR3 consists of 16 residues. The V end lost 4 bases, the J end lost 1 base, and 14 bases lay between the germline ends. Germline values: CDR1 MNHNS, CDR2 SASEGT.

This clone has more than one count but fewer than ten. This sample includes further DNA sequences coding for the same CDR3. The J gene is TRBJ2-3, the V gene TRBV7-3; 8 bases fit TRBD2. Losses at the gene ends were 2 bases for V and 3 bases for J; bases not matched to a gene: 1. The CDR3 loop spans 14 amino acids. Germline CDR1 SGHTA, CDR2 FQGTGA. The CDR3 is CASSLAGGTDTQYF. CDR3 DNA: TGTGCCAGCAGCTTAGCGGGAGGTACAGATACGCAGTATTTT.

V and J are TRBV2 and TRBJ1-1; 8 nucleotides line up with TRBD1. CDR1 is SNHLY and CDR2 is FYNNEI in the germline V gene. The CDR3 totals 14 residues. With V trimmed by 9 bases and J by 6 bases, 12 bases remained unmatched. CDR3 region: CARAQDRVEPEAFF. CDR3 in DNA: TGTGCCAGAGCTCAGGACAGGGTTGAGCCTGAAGCTTTCTTT. Drawing the rest from reference TRBV2 and TRBJ1-1, the complete variable domain is EPEVTQTPSHQVTQMGQEVILRCVPISNHLYFYWYRQILGQKVEFLVSFYNNEISEKSEIFDDQFSVERPDGSNFTLKIRSTKLEDSAMYFCARAQDRVEPEAFFGQGTRLTVV.

The gene calls are TRBV5-8 and TRBJ2-1; 16 nucleotides align to TRBD2. CDR1 is SGHTS and CDR2 is YDEGEE in the germline V gene. The CDR3 contains 18 residues. V shed 4 bases and J 2 bases; nucleotides not matched to a gene: 6. The CDR3 DNA is TGTGCCAGCAGCGGGGGGACTAGCGGGAGGGCCCCCTACAATGAGCAGTTCTTC. Residues: CASSGGTSGRAPYNEQFF.

The gene calls are TRBV5-1 and TRBJ1-1; 9 bases agree with TRBD1. This CDR3 region has 14 residues. Trimming cost V 3 bases and J 5 bases; bases outside gene matches: 5. Germline values: CDR1 SGHRS, CDR2 YFSETQ. CDR3 in amino acids: CASSWTGANTEAFF. CDR3 nucleotide sequence: TGCGCCAGCAGCTGGACAGGGGCAAATACTGAAGCTTTCTTT.

V gene TRBV7-9 combines with J gene TRBJ1-2, with TRBD1 matching 7 bases. The CDR3 sequence is 14 residues long. V gave up 2 bases and J gave up 4 bases; unmatched junction bases: 4. The germline gives CDR1 SEHNR, CDR2 FQNEAQ (reference sequence). CDR3 sequence reads: CASSLQGVVYGYTF. In nucleotides, the CDR3 is TGTGCCAGCAGCTTACAGGGGGTGGTCTATGGCTACACCTTC.